The entry below gives a single T cell receptor beta chain sequence along with its context. Its target is not known. The table came from immunoSEQ multiplex PCR; TCRdb's copy has only in-frame clones and leaves some out. The sample contains about 38,000 clones, roughly 89% of which appear only once. Trimming stripped 2 bases from V and 2 bases from J, with 12 bases between. The CDR3 covers 15 residues. Germline loops: CDR1 MNHEY, CDR2 SVGAGI. This sample was taken from a study of neoadjuvant nivolumab and ipilimumab in lung cancer. Study observations and caveats: Only a single major-pathologic-response sample was available for clonality analysis.

V and J are TRBV6-5 and TRBJ2-5, with D perhaps TRBD1 (5 bases). The specimen was peripheral blood, collected before neoadjuvant nivolumab, alone or with ipilimumab. This TCR derives from an adult with non-small cell lung cancer. The DNA for the CDR3 is TGTGCCAGCAGTTACCAGGGTCGGCAGCAAGAGACCCAGTACTTC. Translation gives CASSYQGRQQETQYF.